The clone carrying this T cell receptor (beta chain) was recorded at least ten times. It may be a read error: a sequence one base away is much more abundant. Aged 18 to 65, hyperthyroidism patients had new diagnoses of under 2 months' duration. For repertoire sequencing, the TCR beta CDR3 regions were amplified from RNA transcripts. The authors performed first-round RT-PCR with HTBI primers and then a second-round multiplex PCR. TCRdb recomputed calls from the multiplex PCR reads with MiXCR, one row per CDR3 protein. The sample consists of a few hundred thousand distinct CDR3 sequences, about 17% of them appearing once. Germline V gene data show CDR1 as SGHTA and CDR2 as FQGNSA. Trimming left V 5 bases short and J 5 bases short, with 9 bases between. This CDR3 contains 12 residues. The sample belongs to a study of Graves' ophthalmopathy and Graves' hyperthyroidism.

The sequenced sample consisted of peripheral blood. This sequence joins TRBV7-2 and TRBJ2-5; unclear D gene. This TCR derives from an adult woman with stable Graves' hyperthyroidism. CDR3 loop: CASSQPRETQYF. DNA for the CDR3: TGTGCCAGCAGCCAGCCCCGGGAGACCCAGTACTTC.